This entry describes one T cell receptor (beta chain). This entry is derived from a study of blood T cell repertoires in COVID-19. The assay was immunoSEQ multiplex PCR, and TCRdb's table has in-frame clones only and misses some. The data show approximately 87,000 clones, approximately 90% seen once. CDR3 length: 15 residues. Trimming shortened V by 6 bases and J by 7 bases, and 16 bases separated the two germline ends. Looked up from germline, CDR1 is MNHEY and CDR2 is SMNVEV (reference sequence). The clonotype was recovered from a man in his 70s with active or convalescent COVID-19. Material for sequencing was peripheral blood. The chain couples TRBV27 to TRBJ1-6; the D gene is possibly TRBD1 (6 bases). CDR3 nucleotide sequence: TGTGCCAGCAGGTCGTTGGACAGCTTGAATTCACCCCTCCACTTT. It encodes CASRSLDSLNSPLHF.